This entry features one TCR beta chain sequence. As handled by the study authors: Amplified reference gene primers provided the basis for estimating nucleated cell counts. TCRdb keeps only in-frame clones here, not all; method: immunoSEQ multiplex PCR. V, J and clone size were drawn from that table, and D and trimming were deduced from the DNA. The sample contains around 100,000 clones, about nine tenths of which appear only once. The data are from a study of blood T cell repertoires in COVID-19. Study details: The United States, Italy and Spain provided the acute and convalescent COVID-19 samples. PBMCs, B-cell-depleted T cells, or T cells provided the cDNA or gDNA that made up the material.

This CDR3 comprises 14 residues. Germline CDR1 SGHVS, CDR2 FQNEAQ. After removal of 5 bases from V and 3 bases from J, the junction contained 4 bases not matched to a gene. The chain combines TRBV7-8 with TRBJ1-2, with TRBD1 matching 9 bases. The receptor was isolated from a man between 45 and 60 years old with acute or convalescent COVID-19. Input material: peripheral blood. The CDR3 reads CASSRWTGDYGYTF. CDR3 DNA: TGTGCCAGCAGCCGGTGGACAGGGGACTATGGCTACACCTTC.